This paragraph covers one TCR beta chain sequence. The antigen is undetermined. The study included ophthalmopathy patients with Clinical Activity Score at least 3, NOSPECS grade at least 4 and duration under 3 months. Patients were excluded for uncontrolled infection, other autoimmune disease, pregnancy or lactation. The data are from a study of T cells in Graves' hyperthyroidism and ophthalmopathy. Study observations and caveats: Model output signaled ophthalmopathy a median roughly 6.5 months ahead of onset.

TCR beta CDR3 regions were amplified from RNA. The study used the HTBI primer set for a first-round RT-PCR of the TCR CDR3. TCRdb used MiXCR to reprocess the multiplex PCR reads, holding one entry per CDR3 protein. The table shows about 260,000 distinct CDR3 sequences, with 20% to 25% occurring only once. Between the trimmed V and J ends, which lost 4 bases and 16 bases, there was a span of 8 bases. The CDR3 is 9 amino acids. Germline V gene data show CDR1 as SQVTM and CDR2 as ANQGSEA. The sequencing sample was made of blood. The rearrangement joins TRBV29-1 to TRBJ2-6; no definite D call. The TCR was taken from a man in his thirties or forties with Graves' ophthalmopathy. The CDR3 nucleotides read TGCAGCGTTGGGATACGGCTGACTTTC. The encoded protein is CSVGIRLTF.